The entry below gives a single T cell receptor (beta chain) sequence along with its context. These data come from a study of T cell responses to AZD1222 COVID-19 vaccine. The CDR3 sequence is 18 residues long. Clones were read by immunoSEQ multiplex PCR, and TCRdb kept only the in-frame ones, dropping some. Among more than 150,000 clones, under 95% were seen once, and the ten largest hold under 2%. The V call is TRBV21-1, the J call TRBJ1-3; TRBD1 was called by the table and not checked on the DNA. TRBV21-1 is marked as a pseudogene. The sequenced sample was peripheral blood, obtained 28 days after the second AZD1222 dose. This clonotype was obtained from an adult who received the AZD1222 COVID-19 vaccine. CDR3 nucleotide sequence: TGTGCCAGCAGCAACAAAAGGAACAGGGGTTTCTCTGGAAACACCATATATTTT. This codes for CASSNKRNRGFSGNTIYF.